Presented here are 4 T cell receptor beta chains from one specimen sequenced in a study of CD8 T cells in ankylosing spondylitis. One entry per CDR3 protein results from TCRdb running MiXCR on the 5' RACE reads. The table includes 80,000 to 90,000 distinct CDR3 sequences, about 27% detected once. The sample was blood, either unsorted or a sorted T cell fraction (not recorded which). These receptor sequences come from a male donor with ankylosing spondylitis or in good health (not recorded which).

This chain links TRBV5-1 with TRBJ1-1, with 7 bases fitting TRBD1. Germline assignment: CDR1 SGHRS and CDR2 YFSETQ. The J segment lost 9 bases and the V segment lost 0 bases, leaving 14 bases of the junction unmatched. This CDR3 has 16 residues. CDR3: CASSLGYDRDGAQAFF. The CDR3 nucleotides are TGCGCCAGCAGCTTGGGATACGACAGGGATGGGGCTCAAGCTTTCTTT.

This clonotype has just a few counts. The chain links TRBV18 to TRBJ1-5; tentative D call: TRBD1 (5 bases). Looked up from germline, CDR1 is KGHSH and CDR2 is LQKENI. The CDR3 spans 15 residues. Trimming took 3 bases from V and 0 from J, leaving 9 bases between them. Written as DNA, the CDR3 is TGTGCCAGCTCACCCGACAGTGATAGCAATCAGCCCCAGCATTTT. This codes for CASSPDSDSNQPQHF.

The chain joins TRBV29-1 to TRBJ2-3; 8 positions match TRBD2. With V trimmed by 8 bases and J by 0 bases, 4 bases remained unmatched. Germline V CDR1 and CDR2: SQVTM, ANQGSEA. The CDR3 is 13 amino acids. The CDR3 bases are TGCAGCATAGGCGGGGGGAGCACAGATACGCAGTATTTT. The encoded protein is CSIGGGSTDTQYF.

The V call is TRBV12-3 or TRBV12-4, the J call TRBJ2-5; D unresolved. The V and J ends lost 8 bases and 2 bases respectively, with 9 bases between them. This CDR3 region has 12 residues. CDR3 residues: CASAGEQETQYF. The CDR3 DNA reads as TGTGCCAGCGCCGGAGAACAAGAGACCCAGTACTTC.